At least ten counts were recorded for the clone carrying this TCR beta chain. Its antigen is unidentified. The data belong to a study of tumor-infiltrating lymphocytes in primary liver carcinoma. The approximately 17-34 mg bulk tissue piece was not sorted before simultaneous RNA and DNA extraction. The sampling covered five separate regions of each tumor. The researchers produced TCR beta cDNA from approximately 0.45 ug total RNA with a constant-region primer. Modified slightly, ARM-PCR produced TCR beta libraries over three nested multiplex PCR rounds. TCRdb redid the calling of the multiplex PCR reads with MiXCR, one entry per CDR3 protein. The sample holds 40,000 to 55,000 distinct CDR3 sequences, around 77% seen once. The study, taken as a whole, reports: Reduced overlap was seen in tumor-adjacent and tumor-blood pairs versus tumor region pairs.

The origin of this receptor is a man in his forties or fifties with primary liver carcinoma and hepatitis B virus infection. The sequenced material came from liver tumor tissue from sampling region 5. Regarding subset: tumor region T5, tumor centre.

CDR3 nucleotide sequence: TGTGCCAGTAGCCCAAGAAAATACGGGACCTACGAGCAGTACTTC. This translates into CASSPRKYGTYEQYF. The chain employs TRBV19 and TRBJ2-7; possibly TRBD2 for D (5 bases). The length of the CDR3 is 15 residues. From germline, CDR1 is LNHDA and CDR2 SQIVND (reference sequence). Trimming left V 6 bases short and J 2 bases short, with 17 bases between.